This TCR beta chain was profiled in a study of blood T cell repertoires in COVID-19. Background on the study: Donors in the United States, Italy and Spain gave samples during acute or convalescent COVID-19. T cells, B-cell-depleted T cells, or PBMCs provided the cDNA or gDNA that served as material.

In the original processing: Amplification of reference gene primers was used by the study to estimate nucleated cell counts. The assay was immunoSEQ multiplex PCR, and TCRdb's table has in-frame clones only and misses some. V and J calls and clone size follow that table, whereas D and trimming were derived from the DNA. Seen here are fewer than 300,000 clones, roughly 84% observed once, and the top ten hold around 2.9%. The CDR3 spans 15 residues. Trimming pared 5 bases from V and 2 bases from J, leaving 16 bases between. Germline V gene sequence: CDR1 LNHDA, CDR2 SQIVND (reference sequence). The V call is TRBV19, the J call TRBJ2-7, with a tentative D call TRBD1 (6 bases). The sequence derives from a woman in her late teens or twenties with acute or convalescent COVID-19. Material for sequencing was peripheral blood. The CDR3 sequence is CASSATSGATYEQYF. The DNA for the CDR3 is TGTGCCAGTAGTGCGACATCAGGGGCGACCTACGAGCAGTACTTC.